The entry below gives a single T cell receptor (beta chain) sequence along with its context. This record comes from a study of blood T cell repertoires in COVID-19. Study-wide context: Acute and convalescent COVID-19 samples came from the United States, Italy and Spain. PBMCs, B-cell-depleted T cells, or T cells were the source of the cDNA or gDNA that made up the material.

The authors' processing: Amplified reference gene primers provided the basis for estimating nucleated cell counts. TCRdb's table, derived via immunoSEQ multiplex PCR, lists solely in-frame clones and lacks some. V and J calls plus clone size are reproduced from that table; the DNA served to infer D and trimming. The data show about 56,000 clones, approximately 86% seen once. This receptor was identified in a middle-aged man with active COVID-19. The sample taken for sequencing was peripheral blood.

The CDR3 region is CASSQDFGHKAKNIQYF. As DNA, the CDR3 is TGCGCCAGCAGCCAAGATTTCGGACACAAAGCCAAAAACATTCAGTACTTC. V and J are TRBV4-1 and TRBJ2-4; TRBD1 is a possible D gene (5 bases). This CDR3 is built from 17 residues. The ends were cut back, 0 bases at V and 0 bases at J, with 12 bases in the middle. Germline CDR1 MGHRA, CDR2 YSYEKL.